A selection of T cell receptor beta chains follows, all from one sample in a study of vaccination effects on CD4 cells after COVID-19. For these TCRs, the target antigens are not known. Clones were sequenced by immunoSEQ multiplex PCR, and TCRdb holds only the in-frame ones, with some missing. This repertoire shows roughly 26,000 clones, approximately 80% found once; its top ten account for about 16%. The sequenced sample was CD4+ T cells from PBMCs cultured with HCoV-NL63 spike peptides, obtained before COVID-19 vaccination. Receptors originate from a human donor who had a prior SARS-CoV-2 infection. CDR3s include the opening cysteine and the closing phenylalanine or tryptophan. D genes are given only for firm matches. Rows may omit the clone size; those that give it use once, few, many or a size class.

d_call: TRBD1; v_call: TRBV9; clone_size: -; j_call: TRBJ2-1; cdr3_nt: TGTGCCAGCAGCGACCGGGACAGGGCCTACAATGAGCAGTTCTTC; cdr3_aa: CASSDRDRAYNEQFF
d_call: -; v_call: TRBV6-5; clone_size: -; j_call: TRBJ1-2; cdr3_nt: TGTGCCAGCAGGGATCAGACCTACTATGGCTACACCTTC; cdr3_aa: CASRDQTYYGYTF
d_call: TRBD1; v_call: TRBV10-3; clone_size: -; j_call: TRBJ2-1; cdr3_nt: TGTGCCATCGGGACAGGGCTAGGAATCGGTGGTGAGCAGTTCTTC; cdr3_aa: CAIGTGLGIGGEQFF
d_call: -; v_call: TRBV12-5; clone_size: -; j_call: TRBJ1-1; cdr3_nt: TGTGCTAGTGGTTTGGTAGTCAGTATTGACATGAACACTGAAGCTTTCTTT; cdr3_aa: CASGLVVSIDMNTEAFF
d_call: -; v_call: TRBV15; clone_size: -; j_call: TRBJ2-7; cdr3_nt: TGTGCCACCAGCAGAGGTGCGAACTACGAGCAGTACTTC; cdr3_aa: CATSRGANYEQYF
d_call: TRBD2; v_call: TRBV5-5; clone_size: -; j_call: TRBJ2-7; cdr3_nt: TGTGCCAGCAGTAGGACTAGCGCTTTCTCCTACGAGCAGTACTTC; cdr3_aa: CASSRTSAFSYEQYF
d_call: -; v_call: TRBV7-9; clone_size: medium-sized; j_call: TRBJ1-6; cdr3_nt: TGTGCCAGCAGCTTACGGGGAGGGTACTCACCCCTCCACTTT; cdr3_aa: CASSLRGGYSPLHF
d_call: -; v_call: TRBV25-1; clone_size: few; j_call: TRBJ2-1; cdr3_nt: TGTGCCACTGCGACGTACAGCTACTCCTACAATGAGCAGTTCTTC; cdr3_aa: CATATYSYSYNEQFF
d_call: -; v_call: TRBV7-9; clone_size: once; j_call: TRBJ2-3; cdr3_nt: TGTGCCAGCAGCTTAGAAGGGGGAAATACGCAGTATTTT; cdr3_aa: CASSLEGGNTQYF
d_call: -; v_call: TRBV5-6; clone_size: -; j_call: TRBJ2-4; cdr3_nt: TGTGCCAGCAGCTTTTTTTGGGTCGGGGCGCAAATAAAAAACATTCAGTACTTC; cdr3_aa: CASSFFWVGAQIKNIQYF
d_call: TRBD2; v_call: TRBV5-1; clone_size: few; j_call: TRBJ2-2; cdr3_nt: TGCGCCAGCAGCTTGGCCATATTAGCGGGGGATGCCGGGGAGCTGTTTTTT; cdr3_aa: CASSLAILAGDAGELFF
d_call: -; v_call: TRBV2; clone_size: -; j_call: TRBJ2-2; cdr3_nt: TGTGCCAGCAGCCAGCTACTACAGGGAGCCGGGGAGCTGTTTTTT; cdr3_aa: CASSQLLQGAGELFF
d_call: TRBD2; v_call: TRBV27; clone_size: -; j_call: TRBJ2-5; cdr3_nt: TGTGCCAGCAGTTTATTGGGGGGGAGGTTCGGGGAGACCCAGTACTTC; cdr3_aa: CASSLLGGRFGETQYF
d_call: -; v_call: TRBV24-1; clone_size: -; j_call: TRBJ2-1; cdr3_nt: TGTGCCACCAGTGGCCGACAGAGCTCCTACAATGAGCAGTTCTTC; cdr3_aa: CATSGRQSSYNEQFF
d_call: -; v_call: TRBV27; clone_size: few; j_call: TRBJ1-2; cdr3_nt: TGTGCCAGCAGGGATACAGCCGGCTATGGCTACACCTTC; cdr3_aa: CASRDTAGYGYTF
d_call: TRBD1; v_call: TRBV15; clone_size: once; j_call: TRBJ2-4; cdr3_nt: TGTGCCACCAGCAGAGATCGACAGGGTTCAGACATTCAGTACTTC; cdr3_aa: CATSRDRQGSDIQYF
d_call: TRBD1; v_call: TRBV24-1; clone_size: -; j_call: TRBJ1-2; cdr3_nt: TGTGCCACCAGTGAGAACAGGGGGAACTATGGCTACACCTTC; cdr3_aa: CATSENRGNYGYTF
d_call: -; v_call: TRBV2; clone_size: -; j_call: TRBJ2-7; cdr3_nt: TGTGCCAGCAGTGAAAAGGGTCGGCGGGAGCAGTACTTC; cdr3_aa: CASSEKGRREQYF
d_call: -; v_call: TRBV19; clone_size: -; j_call: TRBJ1-4; cdr3_nt: TGTGCCAGTAGTATGGGGCAGGGTGGTGAAAAACTGTTTTTT; cdr3_aa: CASSMGQGGEKLFF
d_call: -; v_call: TRBV21-1; clone_size: few; j_call: TRBJ2-7; cdr3_nt: TGTGCCAGCAGCACCTATGGAGGGTACTCCTACGAGCAGTACTTC; cdr3_aa: CASSTYGGYSYEQYF
d_call: -; v_call: TRBV9; clone_size: -; j_call: TRBJ1-2; cdr3_nt: TGTGCCAGCACCCGACAGGCCTATGGCTACACCTTC; cdr3_aa: CASTRQAYGYTF
d_call: -; v_call: TRBV6-6; clone_size: large; j_call: TRBJ1-2; cdr3_nt: TGTGCCAGTTCCTTTGGTGTCTATGGCTACACCTTC; cdr3_aa: CASSFGVYGYTF
d_call: TRBD1; v_call: TRBV7-9; clone_size: -; j_call: TRBJ2-4; cdr3_nt: TGTGCCAGCAGCTCTTGGGACAGGGGGCTCGCCAAAAACATTCAGTACTTC; cdr3_aa: CASSSWDRGLAKNIQYF
d_call: -; v_call: TRBV19; clone_size: -; j_call: TRBJ1-3; cdr3_nt: TGTGCCAGCGCCACTGAACAGGGCTCTGGAAACACCATATATTTT; cdr3_aa: CASATEQGSGNTIYF
d_call: -; v_call: TRBV18; clone_size: -; j_call: TRBJ2-2; cdr3_nt: TGTGCCAGCTCACCAGGGACCGGGGAGCTGTTTTTT; cdr3_aa: CASSPGTGELFF
d_call: TRBD1; v_call: TRBV29-1; clone_size: -; j_call: TRBJ1-2; cdr3_nt: TGCAGCGCCGGGGACAGGGCCTCTGGCTACACCTTC; cdr3_aa: CSAGDRASGYTF
d_call: TRBD1; v_call: TRBV29-1; clone_size: few; j_call: TRBJ2-3; cdr3_nt: TGCAGCGTTGTTCGGGACAGGGGTCCAGATACGCAGTATTTT; cdr3_aa: CSVVRDRGPDTQYF
d_call: -; v_call: TRBV4-1; clone_size: -; j_call: TRBJ2-1; cdr3_nt: TGCGCCAGCAGCCAAGAATTCGCGTGGAGCTCCTACAATGAGCAGTTCTTC; cdr3_aa: CASSQEFAWSSYNEQFF
d_call: -; v_call: TRBV30; clone_size: -; j_call: TRBJ1-5; cdr3_nt: TGTGCGTCGGGTGGTCAGCCCCAGCATTTT; cdr3_aa: CASGGQPQHF
d_call: -; v_call: TRBV12-3/TRBV12-4; clone_size: -; j_call: TRBJ2-1; cdr3_nt: TGTGCCAGCAGTTTTAGTGCTAGGAATGAGCAGTTCTTC; cdr3_aa: CASSFSARNEQFF
d_call: TRBD2; v_call: TRBV5-3; clone_size: -; j_call: TRBJ2-3; cdr3_nt: TGTGCCAGAAGACAATCCCGACTAGCGGAGTTCACAGATACGCAGTATTTT; cdr3_aa: CARRQSRLAEFTDTQYF
d_call: -; v_call: TRBV19; clone_size: -; j_call: TRBJ1-3; cdr3_nt: TGTGCCAGCTCCCGACAGAGAAGCTCTGGAAACACCATATATTTT; cdr3_aa: CASSRQRSSGNTIYF
d_call: TRBD2; v_call: TRBV25-1; clone_size: -; j_call: TRBJ2-1; cdr3_nt: TGTGCCAGCAGTGAGGTCCCGGGACTAGCGTCAACGGGTAATGAGCAGTTCTTC; cdr3_aa: CASSEVPGLASTGNEQFF
d_call: -; v_call: TRBV27; clone_size: -; j_call: TRBJ2-3; cdr3_nt: TGTGCCAGCTATACGGTTGGGGGGACAGATACGCAGTATTTT; cdr3_aa: CASYTVGGTDTQYF
d_call: TRBD1; v_call: TRBV20-1; clone_size: -; j_call: TRBJ1-2; cdr3_nt: TGCAGTGCTAGTCCTGACAGGGACTATGGCTACACCTTC; cdr3_aa: CSASPDRDYGYTF
d_call: -; v_call: TRBV18; clone_size: few; j_call: TRBJ2-3; cdr3_nt: TGTGCCAGCTCACCACCTCAAGGTCTCACAGATACGCAGTATTTT; cdr3_aa: CASSPPQGLTDTQYF
d_call: -; v_call: TRBV28; clone_size: -; j_call: TRBJ1-1; cdr3_nt: TGTGCCAGCAGTTTATGGGGGTTTCGTGAAGCTTTCTTT; cdr3_aa: CASSLWGFREAFF
d_call: -; v_call: TRBV9; clone_size: once; j_call: TRBJ2-5; cdr3_nt: TGTGCCAGCAGCCGACAGGTCGGTGAGACCCAGTACTTC; cdr3_aa: CASSRQVGETQYF
d_call: -; v_call: TRBV7-7; clone_size: -; j_call: TRBJ2-5; cdr3_nt: TGTGCTAGCAGCTTAGGGGGGACAAGGGGAGAGACCCAGTACTTC; cdr3_aa: CASSLGGTRGETQYF
d_call: -; v_call: TRBV6-1; clone_size: once; j_call: TRBJ1-5; cdr3_nt: TGTGCCAGCAGTGAATCTGCAGGATTAAATCAGCCCCAGCATTTT; cdr3_aa: CASSESAGLNQPQHF